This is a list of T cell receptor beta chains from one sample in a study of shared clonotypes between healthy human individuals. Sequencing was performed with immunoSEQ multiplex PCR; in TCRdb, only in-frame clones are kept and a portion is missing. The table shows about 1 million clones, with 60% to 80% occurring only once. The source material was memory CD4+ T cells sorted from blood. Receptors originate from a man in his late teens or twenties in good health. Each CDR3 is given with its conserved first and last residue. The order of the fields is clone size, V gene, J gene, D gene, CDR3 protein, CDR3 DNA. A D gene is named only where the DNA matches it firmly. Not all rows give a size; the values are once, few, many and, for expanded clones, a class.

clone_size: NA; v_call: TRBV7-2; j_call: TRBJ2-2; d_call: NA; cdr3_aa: CASSLGGAGELFF; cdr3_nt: TGTGCCAGCAGCTTAGGGGGGGCCGGGGAGCTGTTTTTT
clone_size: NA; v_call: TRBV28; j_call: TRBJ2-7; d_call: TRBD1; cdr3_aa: CASSLRQGAREQYF; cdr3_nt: TGTGCCAGCAGTTTGCGACAGGGGGCGAGGGAGCAGTACTTC
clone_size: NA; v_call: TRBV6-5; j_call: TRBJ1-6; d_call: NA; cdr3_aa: CASNKGVNGVSPLHF; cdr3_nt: TGTGCCAGCAATAAGGGGGTTAACGGGGTGTCACCCCTCCACTTT
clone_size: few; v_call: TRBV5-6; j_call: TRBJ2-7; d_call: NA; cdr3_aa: CASSLTGSEQYF; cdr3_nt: TGTGCCAGCAGCTTGACGGGGAGCGAGCAGTACTTC
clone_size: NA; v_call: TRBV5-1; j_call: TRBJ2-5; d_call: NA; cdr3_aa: CASSWPEQTQYF; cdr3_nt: TGCGCCAGCAGCTGGCCTGAACAGACCCAGTACTTC
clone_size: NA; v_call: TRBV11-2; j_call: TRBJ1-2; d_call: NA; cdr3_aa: CASSENGRRSGYTF; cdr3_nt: TGTGCCAGCAGTGAAAATGGTAGGCGCTCTGGCTACACCTTC
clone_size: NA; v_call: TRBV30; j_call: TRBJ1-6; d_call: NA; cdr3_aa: CAWRQRGELLNSPLHF; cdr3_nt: TGTGCCTGGAGGCAGAGAGGGGAGCTCTTGAATTCACCCCTCCACTTT
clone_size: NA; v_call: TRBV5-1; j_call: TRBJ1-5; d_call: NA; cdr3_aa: CASSFASQHF; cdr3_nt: TGCGCCAGCAGCTTCGCATCCCAGCATTTT
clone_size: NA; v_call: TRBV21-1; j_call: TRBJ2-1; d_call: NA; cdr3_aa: CASSKVGLDNEQFF; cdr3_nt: TGTGCCAGCAGCAAAGTGGGACTAGACAATGAGCAGTTCTTC
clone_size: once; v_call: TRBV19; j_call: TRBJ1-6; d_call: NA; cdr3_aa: CASRADSSYNSPLHF; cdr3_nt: TGTGCCAGTCGGGCAGATAGCTCCTATAATTCACCCCTCCACTTT
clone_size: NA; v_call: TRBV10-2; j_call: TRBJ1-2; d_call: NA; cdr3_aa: CASSESQYHGYTF; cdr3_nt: TGCGCCAGCAGTGAATCCCAGTACCATGGCTACACCTTC
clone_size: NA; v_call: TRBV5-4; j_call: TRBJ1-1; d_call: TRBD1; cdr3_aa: CASSLQTGRVTEAFF; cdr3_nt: TGTGCCAGCAGCCTTCAGACAGGGAGGGTTACTGAAGCTTTCTTT
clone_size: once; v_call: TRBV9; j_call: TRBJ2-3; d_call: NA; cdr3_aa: CASSPGPTDTQYF; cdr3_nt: TGTGCCAGCAGCCCCGGACCCACAGATACGCAGTATTTT
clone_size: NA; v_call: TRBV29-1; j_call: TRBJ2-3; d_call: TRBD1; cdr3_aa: CSVRTGTDTQYF; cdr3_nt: TGCAGCGTGAGGACAGGGACAGATACGCAGTATTTT
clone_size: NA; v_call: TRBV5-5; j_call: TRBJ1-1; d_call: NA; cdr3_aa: CASSLDRGTSAFF; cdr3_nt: TGTGCCAGCAGCTTGGATAGGGGGACGTCAGCTTTCTTT
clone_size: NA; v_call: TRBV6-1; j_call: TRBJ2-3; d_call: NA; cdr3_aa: CASSEQASTDTQYF; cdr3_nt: TGTGCCAGCAGTGAGCAGGCTAGCACAGATACGCAGTATTTT
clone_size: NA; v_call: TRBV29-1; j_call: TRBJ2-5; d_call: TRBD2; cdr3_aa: CSVGLAERQETQYF; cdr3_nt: TGCAGCGTGGGCCTAGCGGAACGACAAGAGACCCAGTACTTC
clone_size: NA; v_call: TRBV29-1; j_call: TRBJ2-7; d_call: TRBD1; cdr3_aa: CSGGDRGIYEQYF; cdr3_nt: TGCAGCGGTGGGGACAGGGGGATCTACGAGCAGTACTTC
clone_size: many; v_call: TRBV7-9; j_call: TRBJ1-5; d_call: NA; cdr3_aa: CASSLDEGQPQHF; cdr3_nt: TGTGCCAGCAGCTTAGATGAGGGTCAGCCCCAGCATTTT
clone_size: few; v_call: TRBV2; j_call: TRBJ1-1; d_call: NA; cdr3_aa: CAENMGNMNTEAFF; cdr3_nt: TGTGCCGAAAATATGGGAAACATGAACACTGAAGCTTTCTTT
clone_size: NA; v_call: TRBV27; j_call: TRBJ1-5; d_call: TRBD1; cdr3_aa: CASTLKGQGFGQPQHF; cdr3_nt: TGTGCCAGCACCTTGAAGGGACAGGGTTTCGGTCAGCCCCAGCATTTT
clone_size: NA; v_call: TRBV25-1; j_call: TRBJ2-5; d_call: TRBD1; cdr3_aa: CASSESRDRGLETQYF; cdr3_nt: TGTGCCAGCAGTGAAAGCCGGGACAGGGGGCTGGAGACCCAGTACTTC
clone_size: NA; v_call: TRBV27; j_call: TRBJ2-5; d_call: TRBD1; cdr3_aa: CASSPSGGVKTQYF; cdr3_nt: TGTGCCAGCAGTCCCTCAGGGGGCGTGAAGACCCAGTACTTC
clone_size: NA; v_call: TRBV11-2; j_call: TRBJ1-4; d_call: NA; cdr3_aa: CASSLVPGSNEKLFF; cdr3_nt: TGTGCCAGCAGCTTAGTGCCAGGGTCTAATGAAAAACTGTTTTTT
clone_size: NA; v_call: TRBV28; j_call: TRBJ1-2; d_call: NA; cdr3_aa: CASTPARRIGYTF; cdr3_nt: TGTGCCAGCACCCCCGCCCGTCGGATTGGCTACACCTTC